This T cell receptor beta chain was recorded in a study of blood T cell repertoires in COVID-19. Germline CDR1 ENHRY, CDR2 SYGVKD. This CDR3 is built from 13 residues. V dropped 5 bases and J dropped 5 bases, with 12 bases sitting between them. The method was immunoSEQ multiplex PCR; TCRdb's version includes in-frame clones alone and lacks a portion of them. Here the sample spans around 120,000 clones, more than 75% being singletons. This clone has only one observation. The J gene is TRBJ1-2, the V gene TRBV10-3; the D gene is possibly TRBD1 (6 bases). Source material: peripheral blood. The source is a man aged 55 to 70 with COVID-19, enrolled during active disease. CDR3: CAISSGEGYGYTF. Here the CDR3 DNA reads TGTGCCATCAGTTCAGGGGAGGGATATGGCTACACCTTC.